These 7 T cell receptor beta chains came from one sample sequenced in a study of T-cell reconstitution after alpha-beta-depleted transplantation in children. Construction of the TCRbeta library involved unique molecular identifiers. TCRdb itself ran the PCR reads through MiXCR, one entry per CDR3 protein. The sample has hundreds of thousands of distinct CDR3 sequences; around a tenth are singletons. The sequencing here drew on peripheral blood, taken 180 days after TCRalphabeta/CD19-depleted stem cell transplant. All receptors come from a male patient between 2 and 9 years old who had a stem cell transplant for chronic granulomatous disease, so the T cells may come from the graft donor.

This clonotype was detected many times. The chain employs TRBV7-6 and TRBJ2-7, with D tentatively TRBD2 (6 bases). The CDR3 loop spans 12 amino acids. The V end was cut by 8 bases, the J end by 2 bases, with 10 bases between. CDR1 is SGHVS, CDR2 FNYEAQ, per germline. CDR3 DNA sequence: TGTGCCAGCGGGAGGCCGCCCTACGAGCAGTACTTC. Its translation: CASGRPPYEQYF.

CDR3 DNA: TGTGCCAGCACTAGACAGGCGAGCTCTGGAAACACCATATATTTT. It is translated as CASTRQASSGNTIYF. The rearrangement joins TRBV7-9 to TRBJ1-3; D is perhaps TRBD1 (6 bases). In germline, CDR1 is SEHNR, CDR2 FQNEAQ (reference sequence). CDR3 size: 15 residues. V gave up 7 bases and J gave up 0 bases, with 13 bases separating them.

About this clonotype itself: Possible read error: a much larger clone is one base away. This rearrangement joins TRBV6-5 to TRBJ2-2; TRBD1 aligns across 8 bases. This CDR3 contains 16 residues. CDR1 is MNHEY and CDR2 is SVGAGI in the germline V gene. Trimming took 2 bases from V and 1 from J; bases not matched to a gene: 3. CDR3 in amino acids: CASSYPGGWNTGELFF. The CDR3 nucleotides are TGTGCCAGCAGTTACCCAGGGGGCTGGAACACCGGGGAGCTGTTTTTT.

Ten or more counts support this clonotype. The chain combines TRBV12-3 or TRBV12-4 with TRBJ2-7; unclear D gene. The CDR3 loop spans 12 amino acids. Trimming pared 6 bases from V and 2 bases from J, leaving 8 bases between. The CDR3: CASSPPTYEQYF. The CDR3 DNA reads TGTGCCAGCAGCCCCCCTACCTACGAGCAGTACTTC.

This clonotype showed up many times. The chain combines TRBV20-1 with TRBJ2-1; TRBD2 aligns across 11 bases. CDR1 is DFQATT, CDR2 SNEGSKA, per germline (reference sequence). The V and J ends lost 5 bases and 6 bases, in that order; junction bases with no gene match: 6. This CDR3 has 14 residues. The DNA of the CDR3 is TGCAGTGCTGCCCTAGCGGGAGGCTCCAATGAGCAGTTCTTC. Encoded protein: CSAALAGGSNEQFF.

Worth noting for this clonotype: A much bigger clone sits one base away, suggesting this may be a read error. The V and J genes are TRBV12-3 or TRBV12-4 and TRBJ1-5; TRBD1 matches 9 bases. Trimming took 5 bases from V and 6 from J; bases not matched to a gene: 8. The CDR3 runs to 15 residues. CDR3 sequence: CASSQGQGTGQPQHF. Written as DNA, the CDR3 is TGTGCCAGCAGTCAGGGACAGGGAACGGGTCAGCCCCAGCATTTT.

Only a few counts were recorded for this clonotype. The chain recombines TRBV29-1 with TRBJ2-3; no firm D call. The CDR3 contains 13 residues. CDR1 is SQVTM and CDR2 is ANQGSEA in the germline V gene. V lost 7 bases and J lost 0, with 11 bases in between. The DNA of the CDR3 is TGCAGCGCCCGGACGGCTAGCACAGATACGCAGTATTTT. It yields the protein CSARTASTDTQYF.